These T cell receptor beta chains were read from a single sample in a study of regulatory T cells in long-lasting Graves disease. Each CDR3 protein gets one entry after TCRdb re-called the multiplex PCR reads with MiXCR. In the table there are some 600,000 distinct CDR3 sequences, 15% to 20% of which are singletons. This sample was shared with a second study, whose subject was T cells in Graves' hyperthyroidism and ophthalmopathy.

The sequencing used peripheral blood mononuclear cells (PBMCs), collected at new diagnosis, from a patient treated with antithyroid drugs. Receptors originate from a man younger than 30 with Graves disease. Both conserved end residues are part of each CDR3. Fields, in order: clone size, V gene, J gene, D gene, CDR3 DNA, CDR3 protein. A D gene is named only where the DNA matches it firmly. The size of a clone is reported for some rows only, either as once, few or many, or as a class for expanded clones.

clone size: once; V gene: TRBV14; J gene: TRBJ2-1; D gene: NA; CDR3 DNA: TGTGCCAGCAGCCAAACTGACAGCTCTCGGTTCTTC; CDR3 protein: CASSQTDSSRFF
clone size: NA; V gene: TRBV5-5; J gene: TRBJ1-5; D gene: NA; CDR3 DNA: TGCGCCAGCAGCTGGGCCGACAATCAGCCCCAGCATTTT; CDR3 protein: CASSWADNQPQHF
clone size: many; V gene: TRBV2; J gene: TRBJ2-1; D gene: TRBD2; CDR3 DNA: TGTGCCAGCAGCCGTGGGACTAGCAACGGCAATGAGCAGTTCTTC; CDR3 protein: CASSRGTSNGNEQFF
clone size: many; V gene: TRBV5-1; J gene: TRBJ2-7; D gene: TRBD2; CDR3 DNA: TGCGCCAGCAGCAAAGGGACTAGCGAGGCCTACGAGCAGTACTTC; CDR3 protein: CASSKGTSEAYEQYF
clone size: many; V gene: TRBV28; J gene: TRBJ2-5; D gene: NA; CDR3 DNA: TGTGCCAGCAGTTTACCCCAACAGGAGACCCAGTACTTC; CDR3 protein: CASSLPQQETQYF
clone size: few; V gene: TRBV6-9; J gene: TRBJ2-2; D gene: NA; CDR3 DNA: TGTGCCAGCAGTTTATTAAGATACACCGGGGAGCTGTTTTTT; CDR3 protein: CASSLLRYTGELFF
clone size: few; V gene: TRBV11-2; J gene: TRBJ2-2; D gene: TRBD1; CDR3 DNA: TGTGCCAGCAGCTTAGAGGGACAGGGGGCTTTGAAGACCGGGGAGCTGTTTTTT; CDR3 protein: CASSLEGQGALKTGELFF
clone size: NA; V gene: TRBV3-1; J gene: TRBJ2-7; D gene: TRBD2; CDR3 DNA: TGTGCCAGCAGCCCTTGGACTAGCGGGAACGACTACGGGCAGTACTTC; CDR3 protein: CASSPWTSGNDYGQYF
clone size: many; V gene: TRBV13; J gene: TRBJ2-1; D gene: TRBD2; CDR3 DNA: TGTGCCAGCAGCTTAGCGTTTCCCGGGACTAGTTCCTACAATGAGCAGTTCTTC; CDR3 protein: CASSLAFPGTSSYNEQFF
clone size: many; V gene: TRBV5-1; J gene: TRBJ2-1; D gene: NA; CDR3 DNA: TGCGCCAGCAGCTTGGTGGCAGGGAACCCCAATGAGCAGTTCTTC; CDR3 protein: CASSLVAGNPNEQFF
clone size: NA; V gene: TRBV7-3; J gene: TRBJ2-1; D gene: NA; CDR3 DNA: TGTGCCAGCAGCGCGCGGGGAGCCTCCTACAATGAGCAGTTCTTC; CDR3 protein: CASSARGASYNEQFF
clone size: NA; V gene: TRBV5-5; J gene: TRBJ2-2; D gene: NA; CDR3 DNA: TGTGCCAGCAGCCCCCATGTCGCCGGGGAGCTGTTTTTT; CDR3 protein: CASSPHVAGELFF
clone size: few; V gene: TRBV10-3; J gene: TRBJ2-7; D gene: NA; CDR3 DNA: TGTGCCATCAGTGAAGGGACCCAAGCGGGCCACGAGCAGTACTTC; CDR3 protein: CAISEGTQAGHEQYF
clone size: few; V gene: TRBV5-1; J gene: TRBJ2-2; D gene: NA; CDR3 DNA: TGCGCCAGCAGCTCATTAATAGACGAGGAGCTGTTTTTT; CDR3 protein: CASSSLIDEELFF
clone size: NA; V gene: TRBV10-1; J gene: TRBJ2-5; D gene: NA; CDR3 DNA: TGCGCCAGCAGTGAGTCGGCGGTTCAAGAGACCCAGTACTTC; CDR3 protein: CASSESAVQETQYF
clone size: many; V gene: TRBV7-6; J gene: TRBJ1-1; D gene: NA; CDR3 DNA: TGTGCCAGCAGCTTAGAGACCGGACAGCTGAACACTGAAGCTTTCTTT; CDR3 protein: CASSLETGQLNTEAFF
clone size: NA; V gene: TRBV27; J gene: TRBJ2-7; D gene: NA; CDR3 DNA: TGTGCCAGCTCTCCCCGACAGGGAGGCGAGCAGTACTTC; CDR3 protein: CASSPRQGGEQYF
clone size: few; V gene: TRBV4-1; J gene: TRBJ2-3; D gene: NA; CDR3 DNA: TGCGCCAGCAGCCAATATTCGTATGGAGGTATTAACACAGATACGCAGTATTTT; CDR3 protein: CASSQYSYGGINTDTQYF
clone size: few; V gene: TRBV18; J gene: TRBJ1-2; D gene: TRBD1; CDR3 DNA: TGTGCCAGCTCACCACTACCCGGGACAGCTAACTATGGCTACACCTTC; CDR3 protein: CASSPLPGTANYGYTF
clone size: once; V gene: TRBV15; J gene: TRBJ2-5; D gene: NA; CDR3 DNA: TGTGCCACCAGCAGAGGGGTGGCAGGCGAAGAGACCCAGTACTTC; CDR3 protein: CATSRGVAGEETQYF
clone size: many; V gene: TRBV30; J gene: TRBJ1-4; D gene: NA; CDR3 DNA: TGTGCCTGGAGTACGGGGGGCCAGGGAAAACTGTTTTTT; CDR3 protein: CAWSTGGQGKLFF
clone size: few; V gene: TRBV20-1; J gene: TRBJ1-1; D gene: NA; CDR3 DNA: TGCAGTGCTAGAGTCCCCGGGGGCTGGAGGACTGAAGCTTTCTTT; CDR3 protein: CSARVPGGWRTEAFF
clone size: many; V gene: TRBV27; J gene: TRBJ2-1; D gene: NA; CDR3 DNA: TGTGCCAGCAGCTTAGGGAGCTCCTACAATGAGCAGTTCTTC; CDR3 protein: CASSLGSSYNEQFF
clone size: many; V gene: TRBV7-9; J gene: TRBJ2-5; D gene: NA; CDR3 DNA: TGTGCCAGCAGCTTATTAGAGACCCAGTACTTC; CDR3 protein: CASSLLETQYF
clone size: many; V gene: TRBV6-1; J gene: TRBJ2-1; D gene: TRBD2; CDR3 DNA: TGTGCCAGCAGGGGACTAGCGGGAGTAGGAGTTGGTGAGCAGTTCTTC; CDR3 protein: CASRGLAGVGVGEQFF
clone size: NA; V gene: TRBV7-9; J gene: TRBJ2-7; D gene: NA; CDR3 DNA: TGTGCCAGCAGCGGGGAGGTGACAGGGATCCACGAGCAGTACTTC; CDR3 protein: CASSGEVTGIHEQYF
clone size: many; V gene: TRBV5-1; J gene: TRBJ2-5; D gene: NA; CDR3 DNA: TGCGCCAGCAGCCTACAGGGGAGGGTCGAGGAGACCCAGTACTTC; CDR3 protein: CASSLQGRVEETQYF
clone size: few; V gene: TRBV3-1; J gene: TRBJ2-3; D gene: NA; CDR3 DNA: TGTGCCAGCAGCCAGAGCTTCGCGGGGGCCACAGATACGCAGTATTTT; CDR3 protein: CASSQSFAGATDTQYF
clone size: many; V gene: TRBV30; J gene: TRBJ1-2; D gene: TRBD1; CDR3 DNA: TGTGCCTGGAGTTCCTTAGGACAGGGAAAGATTGGCTACACCTTC; CDR3 protein: CAWSSLGQGKIGYTF
clone size: many; V gene: TRBV27; J gene: TRBJ2-3; D gene: TRBD2; CDR3 DNA: TGTGCCAGCAGTTTAGGGACTAGCGGACGCACAGATACGCAGTATTTT; CDR3 protein: CASSLGTSGRTDTQYF
clone size: few; V gene: TRBV9; J gene: TRBJ2-2; D gene: NA; CDR3 DNA: TGTGCCAGCAGCGTCCGGACGAACACCGGGGAGCTGTTTTTT; CDR3 protein: CASSVRTNTGELFF
clone size: few; V gene: TRBV6-1; J gene: TRBJ2-1; D gene: NA; CDR3 DNA: TGTGCCAGCCATCCTCAGCCAGGATTCTCCTACAATGAGCAGTTCTTC; CDR3 protein: CASHPQPGFSYNEQFF
clone size: many; V gene: TRBV9; J gene: TRBJ1-2; D gene: TRBD1; CDR3 DNA: TGTGCCAGCAGCGTAGAGGGACAGGGGGGCTATGGCTACACCTTC; CDR3 protein: CASSVEGQGGYGYTF
clone size: few; V gene: TRBV20-1; J gene: TRBJ1-1; D gene: NA; CDR3 DNA: TGCAGTGCTCAAAAACCGGGTGTGAACACTGAAGCTTTCTTT; CDR3 protein: CSAQKPGVNTEAFF
clone size: few; V gene: TRBV6-1; J gene: TRBJ1-5; D gene: NA; CDR3 DNA: TGTGCCAGCAGTGAAGCCCGGCATTTCAATCAGCCCCAGCATTTT; CDR3 protein: CASSEARHFNQPQHF
clone size: few; V gene: TRBV6-1; J gene: TRBJ1-2; D gene: NA; CDR3 DNA: TGTGCCAGCAAACGAGTAGACTATGGCTACACCTTC; CDR3 protein: CASKRVDYGYTF
clone size: many; V gene: TRBV5-1; J gene: TRBJ2-1; D gene: TRBD2; CDR3 DNA: TGTGCCAGCAGTCCGAGGGCTAGCGGGAGTTCCTACAATGAGCAGTTCTTC; CDR3 protein: CASSPRASGSSYNEQFF
clone size: NA; V gene: TRBV29-1; J gene: TRBJ2-7; D gene: TRBD1; CDR3 DNA: TGCAGCGTTCCGGACAGGGGGCGGGAAGAGCAGTACTTC; CDR3 protein: CSVPDRGREEQYF
clone size: many; V gene: TRBV2; J gene: TRBJ2-3; D gene: NA; CDR3 DNA: TGTGCCAGCCGGAGGGAGGATACGCAGTATTTT; CDR3 protein: CASRREDTQYF
clone size: NA; V gene: TRBV19; J gene: TRBJ2-1; D gene: TRBD2; CDR3 DNA: TGTGCCAGTAGTGACCATCGACTAGCGGGAGAGGGCACCTACAATGAGCAGTTCTTC; CDR3 protein: CASSDHRLAGEGTYNEQFF
clone size: NA; V gene: TRBV20-1; J gene: TRBJ2-7; D gene: TRBD1; CDR3 DNA: TGCAGTGTTTCACAGGGGGCACACTGGGGCGAGCAGTACTTC; CDR3 protein: CSVSQGAHWGEQYF